The rows below give T cell receptor beta chains drawn from one sample of a study of CD8 T cells in ankylosing spondylitis. TCRdb re-analysed the 5' RACE reads in MiXCR, keeping a single row per CDR3 protein. The sample carries about 160,000 distinct CDR3 sequences, about a sixth recorded once. The sequencing input was blood, either unsorted or a sorted T cell fraction (not recorded which). The receptors derive from a male donor with ankylosing spondylitis or in good health (not recorded which). The CDR3 runs from the conserved cysteine through the conserved F or W. Each record gives: clone size, D gene, V gene, J gene, CDR3 DNA, CDR3 protein. D genes are given only for firm matches. Where a row states a size, it is once, few, many or the class of an expanded clone; other rows omit it.

size: .; D: TRBD2; V: TRBV12-3/TRBV12-4; J: TRBJ2-1; DNA: TGTGCCAGCAGTTTAGGACTAGCGGGAGGCAACCGGGGGTATGAGCAGTTCTTC; CDR3: CASSLGLAGGNRGYEQFF
size: many; D: TRBD1; V: TRBV18; J: TRBJ1-5; DNA: TGTGCCAGCTCCCCTACAGGGGCGAATCAGCCCCAGCATTTT; CDR3: CASSPTGANQPQHF
size: .; D: TRBD2; V: TRBV5-1; J: TRBJ2-5; DNA: TGCGCCAGCAGCTTGGGGCCGGGACTAGCAGAAGAGACCCAGTACTTC; CDR3: CASSLGPGLAEETQYF
size: few; D: .; V: TRBV29-1; J: TRBJ2-5; DNA: TGCAGCGTTACCCGAGACTCGCAAACCCAGTACTTC; CDR3: CSVTRDSQTQYF
size: .; D: .; V: TRBV6-5; J: TRBJ1-1; DNA: TGTGCCAGCAGACGAAGTAGGTCTGAAGCTTTCTTT; CDR3: CASRRSRSEAFF
size: .; D: .; V: TRBV29-1; J: TRBJ2-3; DNA: TGCAGCGTTGATGTGTACGTGGCTTACACAGATACGCAGTATTTT; CDR3: CSVDVYVAYTDTQYF
size: .; D: .; V: TRBV28; J: TRBJ1-1; DNA: TGTGCCAGCAGTTTGTCCGACGGGAACACTGAAGCTTTCTTT; CDR3: CASSLSDGNTEAFF
size: .; D: .; V: TRBV7-9; J: TRBJ2-1; DNA: TGTGCCAGCAGCTTAGCGGAGATCCTTTACAATGAGCAGTTCTTC; CDR3: CASSLAEILYNEQFF
size: many; D: .; V: TRBV20-1; J: TRBJ2-4; DNA: TGCAGTGCTAGACCACCTACAACTGCGGCTGACATTCAGTACTTC; CDR3: CSARPPTTAADIQYF
size: few; D: TRBD2; V: TRBV5-1; J: TRBJ2-5; DNA: TGCGCCAGCAGCCCCTCGGGACTAGCGGGATATCAAGAGACCCAGTACTTC; CDR3: CASSPSGLAGYQETQYF
size: few; D: .; V: TRBV11-1; J: TRBJ2-3; DNA: TGTGCCAGCAGCTTACTACCGGGAGCCAGCACAGATACGCAGTATTTT; CDR3: CASSLLPGASTDTQYF
size: many; D: .; V: TRBV7-9; J: TRBJ1-1; DNA: TGTGCCAGCACCCCAACCGGGTCCGGTGGCACTGAAGCTTTCTTT; CDR3: CASTPTGSGGTEAFF
size: .; D: .; V: TRBV30; J: TRBJ2-1; DNA: TGTGCCTGGAGTGCAACAGGGTCTCAGTTCTTC; CDR3: CAWSATGSQFF
size: many; D: .; V: TRBV7-8; J: TRBJ1-6; DNA: TGTGCCAGCAGCTTAGCCCTGAGCTCCTATAATTCACCCCTCCACTTT; CDR3: CASSLALSSYNSPLHF
size: .; D: .; V: TRBV7-8; J: TRBJ2-1; DNA: TGTGCCAGCAGCCACGGACTGTTACAGTTCTTC; CDR3: CASSHGLLQFF
size: .; D: .; V: TRBV20-1; J: TRBJ1-5; DNA: TGCAGTGCTAGAGAGGGGGGGAGCGAGAGCAATCAGCCCCAGCATTTT; CDR3: CSAREGGSESNQPQHF
size: many; D: TRBD1; V: TRBV28; J: TRBJ2-4; DNA: TGTGCCAGCAGTTCCGGACAGGGGCTCCGAAACATTCAGTACTTC; CDR3: CASSSGQGLRNIQYF
size: many; D: .; V: TRBV28; J: TRBJ1-5; DNA: TGTGCCAGCAGTCCTCAGGGTGGAGGCAATCAGCCCCAGCATTTT; CDR3: CASSPQGGGNQPQHF
size: many; D: TRBD2; V: TRBV10-3; J: TRBJ2-2; DNA: TGTGCCATCAGTGCGCCGCTAGCGGCCGGCGGGGAGCTGTTTTTT; CDR3: CAISAPLAAGGELFF
size: many; D: TRBD2; V: TRBV5-1; J: TRBJ2-5; DNA: TGCGCCAGCAGAGGACTAGCTCCTGAAGAGACCCAGTACTTC; CDR3: CASRGLAPEETQYF
size: few; D: .; V: TRBV7-2; J: TRBJ2-3; DNA: TGTGCCAGCAGCTTAGAAGGCGGGAACACAGATACGCAGTATTTT; CDR3: CASSLEGGNTDTQYF
size: few; D: .; V: TRBV10-3; J: TRBJ1-2; DNA: TGTGCCATCAGTGAGGGGGGGCAAAAAGGCTACACCTTC; CDR3: CAISEGGQKGYTF
size: many; D: TRBD2; V: TRBV20-1; J: TRBJ2-7; DNA: TGCAGCGTAGGGAGCGGGAGCATCTACGAGCAGTACTTC; CDR3: CSVGSGSIYEQYF
size: many; D: .; V: TRBV3-1; J: TRBJ2-7; DNA: TGTGCCAGCAGCCATGGGACCGCTGACTACGAGCAGTACTTC; CDR3: CASSHGTADYEQYF
size: few; D: TRBD2; V: TRBV29-1; J: TRBJ2-1; DNA: TGCAGCGTTAGTGGTCTAGCGGCTTACAATGAGCAGTTCTTC; CDR3: CSVSGLAAYNEQFF
size: .; D: .; V: TRBV3-1; J: TRBJ1-3; DNA: TGTGCCAGCAGCCCGACCGGGGGAGGAAACACCATATATTTT; CDR3: CASSPTGGGNTIYF
size: .; D: .; V: TRBV7-8; J: TRBJ1-4; DNA: TGTGCCAGCAGGTCCCTTAGAAGGAATGAAAAACTGTTTTTT; CDR3: CASRSLRRNEKLFF
size: many; D: .; V: TRBV20-1; J: TRBJ2-5; DNA: TGCAGTGTTCGAACGGGAGTTGAGACCCAGTACTTC; CDR3: CSVRTGVETQYF
size: few; D: .; V: TRBV12-3/TRBV12-4; J: TRBJ1-2; DNA: TGTGCCAGCAGTTTAGAAGCCACAGGGTCATATGGCTACACCTTC; CDR3: CASSLEATGSYGYTF
size: many; D: TRBD2; V: TRBV7-8; J: TRBJ2-7; DNA: TGTGCCAGCAGCTCCCCCGGGACTAGCGGGAAGGTCCACGAGCAGTACTTC; CDR3: CASSSPGTSGKVHEQYF
size: few; D: TRBD2; V: TRBV7-3; J: TRBJ2-2; DNA: TGTGCCAGCAGCTTAACGGGACTAGCGACCGGGGAGCTGTTTTTT; CDR3: CASSLTGLATGELFF
size: .; D: .; V: TRBV21-1; J: TRBJ1-1; DNA: TGTGCCAGCAGCAAGCTTGTCCCCGGGACAGGGGGCGTTGACACTGAAGCTTTCTTT; CDR3: CASSKLVPGTGGVDTEAFF
size: few; D: .; V: TRBV29-1; J: TRBJ2-7; DNA: TGCAGCGTTGTAGAGTCCGGGCCTTCCTACGAGCAGTACTTC; CDR3: CSVVESGPSYEQYF
size: many; D: .; V: TRBV7-9; J: TRBJ2-7; DNA: TGTGCCAGCAGCCCCGCCGCCGCCTACGAGCAGTACTTC; CDR3: CASSPAAAYEQYF
size: many; D: TRBD2; V: TRBV5-5; J: TRBJ2-2; DNA: TGTGCCAGCAGGACTCGGGTAGCGGGAGACCTGGGCACCGGGGAGCTGTTTTTT; CDR3: CASRTRVAGDLGTGELFF
size: many; D: .; V: TRBV6-5; J: TRBJ1-2; DNA: TGTGCCAGCAGTTACGGGACTACCAAATCCTATGGCTACACCTTC; CDR3: CASSYGTTKSYGYTF
size: many; D: .; V: TRBV20-1; J: TRBJ2-5; DNA: TGCAGTGCCCCTAGCCTCGGGGAGACCCAGTACTTC; CDR3: CSAPSLGETQYF
size: few; D: .; V: TRBV28; J: TRBJ1-5; DNA: TGTGCCAGCAGTCCAACAAGGGCTAATCAGCCCCAGCATTTT; CDR3: CASSPTRANQPQHF
size: .; D: TRBD1; V: TRBV19; J: TRBJ2-3; DNA: TGTGCCAGTCGACAGGGGAAGACAGATACGCAGTATTTT; CDR3: CASRQGKTDTQYF
size: few; D: .; V: TRBV28; J: TRBJ1-1; DNA: TGTGCCAGCAGTTTCCCTATCTCATCCGGGCTAAACACTGAAGCTTTCTTT; CDR3: CASSFPISSGLNTEAFF
size: many; D: TRBD1; V: TRBV15; J: TRBJ2-5; DNA: TGTGCCACCAGCAGAGATCGACTGAACAGGGGTTTGAAGGAGACCCAGTACTTC; CDR3: CATSRDRLNRGLKETQYF
size: .; D: .; V: TRBV19; J: TRBJ1-1; DNA: TGTGCCAGTAGCATAGGGGCGTCGAACACTGAAGCTTTCTTT; CDR3: CASSIGASNTEAFF
size: .; D: .; V: TRBV29-1; J: TRBJ2-1; DNA: TGCAGCGTTGTGGACAGAAACTCCTACAATGAGCAGTTCTTC; CDR3: CSVVDRNSYNEQFF
size: .; D: TRBD2; V: TRBV5-4; J: TRBJ2-7; DNA: TGTGCCAGCAGCTGGGAGGGTGGGACTGGCGAGCAGTACTTC; CDR3: CASSWEGGTGEQYF
size: few; D: .; V: TRBV30; J: TRBJ2-1; DNA: TGTGCCTGGAGCGGTAGGGGAATTTCCTACCCGGATGAGCAGTTCTTC; CDR3: CAWSGRGISYPDEQFF
size: few; D: TRBD1; V: TRBV12-3/TRBV12-4; J: TRBJ1-5; DNA: TGTGCCAGCAGTCCCTTGACAGGGGAAAGGCCCCAGCATTTT; CDR3: CASSPLTGERPQHF
size: .; D: .; V: TRBV20-1; J: TRBJ2-3; DNA: TGCAGTGCTACCCCGGGTGCGCGGGGCGCAGATACGCAGTATTTT; CDR3: CSATPGARGADTQYF
size: few; D: .; V: TRBV25-1; J: TRBJ1-2; DNA: TGTGCCAGCAGTGGCCCCAGGGGCCTCTTCTCTAACTATGGCTACACCTTC; CDR3: CASSGPRGLFSNYGYTF
size: many; D: .; V: TRBV20-1; J: TRBJ1-1; DNA: TGCAGTGCTAGGGCTTTAATGTTGCTGAACACTGAAGCTTTCTTT; CDR3: CSARALMLLNTEAFF
size: .; D: .; V: TRBV6-4; J: TRBJ2-1; DNA: TGTGCCAGCAGCCTGGAAGTAGGGAATGAGCAGTTCTTC; CDR3: CASSLEVGNEQFF
size: .; D: .; V: TRBV6-1; J: TRBJ1-1; DNA: TGTGCCAGCACCGGTCGTGAAGGCTCTCTTGAAGCTTTCTTT; CDR3: CASTGREGSLEAFF
size: few; D: .; V: TRBV29-1; J: TRBJ2-3; DNA: TGCAGCGCCCAAATGGGGATTAGCACAGATACGCAGTATTTT; CDR3: CSAQMGISTDTQYF
size: once; D: .; V: TRBV29-1; J: TRBJ1-1; DNA: TGCAGCGTTGAAGTTAATCAGGGTTCTGAAGCTTTCTTT; CDR3: CSVEVNQGSEAFF
size: few; D: TRBD1; V: TRBV9; J: TRBJ1-5; DNA: TGTGCCAGCAGATTCGGACAGGGCCGGAGCAATCAGCCCCAGCATTTT; CDR3: CASRFGQGRSNQPQHF
size: few; D: .; V: TRBV6-6; J: TRBJ2-2; DNA: TGTGCCAGCAGCGTCAGGGGAGTGGACACCGGGGAGCTGTTTTTT; CDR3: CASSVRGVDTGELFF
size: .; D: .; V: TRBV28; J: TRBJ2-7; DNA: TGTGCCAGCCACAATACAGGCCTTTCCTACGAGCAGTACTTC; CDR3: CASHNTGLSYEQYF
size: few; D: .; V: TRBV2; J: TRBJ2-7; DNA: TGTGCCAGCAATTCCGGGCAGGACCCAACCTACGAGCAGTACTTC; CDR3: CASNSGQDPTYEQYF